This T cell receptor beta chain appears in the sequencing data of a study of T cells in Graves' hyperthyroidism and ophthalmopathy. This clonotype has just a few counts. Amplified regions were TCR beta CDR3 sequences from RNA transcripts. A set of HTBI primers served as the primers for a first-round RT-PCR of the TCR CDR3. Each CDR3 protein gets one entry after TCRdb re-called the multiplex PCR reads with MiXCR. This sample yields some 500,000 distinct CDR3 sequences, of which roughly 24% are seen a single time; about 11% belongs to the top ten. V was pared by 1 base and J by 2 bases, with 8 bases of the junction left unmatched. Germline V lookup: CDR1 SGHAT, CDR2 FQNNGV. This CDR3 has 17 amino acids.

The sequence came from a woman aged 25 to 39 with Graves' ophthalmopathy. Sample: blood. The V gene is TRBV11-2, the J gene TRBJ1-2; 9 bases map to TRBD1. CDR3 residues: CASSLVWFGTGNYGYTF. CDR3 nucleotide sequence: TGTGCCAGCAGCTTAGTGTGGTTCGGGACAGGGAACTATGGCTACACCTTC.